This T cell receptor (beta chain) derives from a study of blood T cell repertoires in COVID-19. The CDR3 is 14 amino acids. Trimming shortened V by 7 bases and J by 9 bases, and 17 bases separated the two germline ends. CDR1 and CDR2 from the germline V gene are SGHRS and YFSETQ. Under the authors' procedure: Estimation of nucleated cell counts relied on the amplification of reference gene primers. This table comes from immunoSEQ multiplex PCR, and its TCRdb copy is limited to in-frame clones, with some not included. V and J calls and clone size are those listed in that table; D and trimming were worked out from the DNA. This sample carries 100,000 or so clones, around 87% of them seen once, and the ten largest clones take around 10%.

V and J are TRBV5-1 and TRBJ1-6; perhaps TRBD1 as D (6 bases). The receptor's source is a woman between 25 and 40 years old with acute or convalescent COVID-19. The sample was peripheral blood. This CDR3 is CASRTGWESSPLHF. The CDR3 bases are TGCGCCAGCCGAACAGGGTGGGAAAGTTCACCCCTCCACTTT.